A single sample gave rise to the 20 T cell receptor beta chains below, sequenced in a study of CD8 T cells in ankylosing spondylitis. The study's findings and limits: Blood of patients with ankylosing spondylitis appeared to be characterized by a TCR beta motif of about eight highly homologous variants.

TCRdb fed the 5' RACE reads into MiXCR, producing one record per CDR3 protein. Found here are about 800,000 distinct CDR3 sequences, around 11% of them singletons; the top ten hold 0.51%. The antigens of these receptors remain unknown. The sequenced material came from blood, either unsorted or a sorted T cell fraction (not recorded which). These receptors all come from a male donor with ankylosing spondylitis.

This clonotype has just a few counts. Here the CDR3 DNA reads TGTGCCAGCAGCTTAGTTGGGACAGGGGTCACTGAAGCTTTCTTT. Amino acids: CASSLVGTGVTEAFF. The genes are TRBV7-2 and TRBJ1-1, with TRBD1 matching 10 bases. Germline V gives CDR1 SGHTA, CDR2 FQGNSA. The ends lost 1 base at V and 4 bases at J; junction bases unmatched: 3. The CDR3 has 15 amino acids.

The chain combines TRBV27 with TRBJ2-1, with D perhaps TRBD1 (5 bases). Germline values: CDR1 MNHEY, CDR2 SMNVEV (reference sequence). Trimming took off 2 bases at V and 12 bases at J, with 17 bases between the two ends. CDR3 size: 14 residues. The CDR3, as DNA: TGTGCCAGCAGTTTAACAGGCCCTACCAATAGGCAGTTCTTC. Translating gives CASSLTGPTNRQFF.

This clonotype was observed a handful of times. V and J are TRBV6-4 and TRBJ2-3; a possible D gene is TRBD2 (5 bases). Germline values: CDR1 MRHNA, CDR2 SNTAGT. The V gene lost 3 bases and the J gene lost 3 bases, with 7 bases spanning the gap. This CDR3 is 13 amino acids long. The CDR3 region has the DNA TGTGCCAGCAGTGAGGAGGCAACAGATACGCAGTATTTT. Its translation is CASSEEATDTQYF.

The rearrangement links TRBV7-9 to TRBJ1-1; no reliable D call. Trimming took off 5 bases at V and 6 bases at J, with 10 bases between the two ends. Germline V lookup: CDR1 SEHNR, CDR2 FQNEAQ (reference sequence). There are 12 residues in the CDR3. The CDR3 nucleotides are TGTGCCAGCAGCCAATCGGGGTCTGAAGCTTTCTTT. Its protein is CASSQSGSEAFF.

The table lists this clonotype with a few counts. The V call is TRBV20-1, the J call TRBJ1-1; D call uncertain. V was pared by 2 bases and J by 6 bases, with 16 bases between. CDR1 DFQATT and CDR2 SNEGSKA come from the germline V gene (reference sequence). The CDR3 is 14 amino acids. CDR3 nucleotides: TGCAGTGCTAGACCCCCCGGGAGGCACCCTGAAGCTTTCTTT. Its translation is CSARPPGRHPEAFF.

The chain combines TRBV15 with TRBJ2-1, with D tentatively TRBD2 (5 bases). Germline CDR1 and CDR2: LNHNV and YYDKDF (reference sequence). Trimming cost V 0 bases and J 0 bases, with 12 bases left between them. This CDR3 comprises 17 residues. This chain's CDR3 is CATSRDSRGSSYNEQFF. The CDR3 DNA is TGTGCCACCAGCAGAGATTCTCGGGGAAGCTCCTACAATGAGCAGTTCTTC.

This clonotype was recorded many times. The J gene is TRBJ2-5, the V gene TRBV4-3; D is unclear. With 2 bases removed from V and 4 bases from J, the gap between germline ends came to 14 bases. Germline CDR1 and CDR2: LGHNA and YSLEER. This CDR3 is built from 15 residues. The CDR3 is CASSQLSGYGETQYF. The DNA of the CDR3 is TGCGCCAGCAGCCAACTTAGTGGGTATGGAGAGACCCAGTACTTC.

This clonotype was found once. The chain links TRBV12-3 or TRBV12-4 to TRBJ2-2; TRBD1 matches 8 bases. The CDR3 consists of 15 residues. Losses at the gene ends were 6 bases for V and 4 bases for J; bases not matched to a gene: 7. CDR3 sequence (DNA): TGTGCCAGCAGATTCAGGGGGCGGGTCACCGGGGAGCTGTTTTTT. Amino acid sequence: CASRFRGRVTGELFF.

This clonotype appeared a few times. The chain has TRBV7-3 and TRBJ2-7, with 9 bases identical to TRBD1. The CDR3 totals 14 residues. Germline CDR1 SGHTA, CDR2 FQGTGA. Unmatched junction bases numbered 2, after V lost 3 bases and J lost 2 bases. This CDR3 is CASSLDRGTYEQYF. CDR3 nucleotides: TGTGCCAGCAGCTTGGACAGGGGAACCTACGAGCAGTACTTC.

In this sample, this clonotype turned up a few times. V usage is TRBV15 and J usage is TRBJ2-1; D not resolved. CDR3 size: 16 residues. The germline gives CDR1 LNHNV, CDR2 YYDKDF (reference sequence). With 4 bases removed from V and 6 bases from J, the gap between germline ends came to 19 bases. This CDR3 reads CATSNSIRTRVNEQFF. The CDR3 DNA reads as TGTGCCACCAGCAATAGCATTAGGACCCGCGTCAATGAGCAGTTCTTC. Full variable domain (outside the CDR3, taken from reference TRBV15 and TRBJ2-1): DAMVIQNPRYQVTQFGKPVTLSCSQTLNHNVMYWYQQKSSQAPKLLFHYYDKDFNNEADTPDNFQSRRPNTSFCFLDIRSPGLGDTAMYLCATSNSIRTRVNEQFFGPGTRLTVL.

This chain links TRBV28 with TRBJ2-1, with 13 bases that match TRBD2. Germline loops: CDR1 MDHEN, CDR2 SYDVKM. Losses at the gene ends were 2 bases for V and 7 bases for J; bases not matched to a gene: 11. CDR3 length: 18 amino acids. The CDR3 bases are TGTGCCAGCAGTTTAACTAGCGGGAGGGGTCTTGCTTATAATGAGCAGTTCTTC. This gives the protein CASSLTSGRGLAYNEQFF.

Only a few counts were recorded for this clonotype. The chain carries TRBV24-1 and TRBJ2-7; the D gene is possibly TRBD1 (6 bases). This CDR3 has 12 residues. Germline V lookup: CDR1 KGHDR, CDR2 SFDVKD. The V and J ends lost 2 bases and 6 bases respectively, with 7 bases between them. CDR3 in amino acids: CATSDSGVEQYF. CDR3 nucleotide sequence: TGTGCCACCAGTGATTCAGGGGTCGAGCAGTACTTC.

This clonotype was recorded a few times. The chain couples TRBV14 to TRBJ2-1; the D gene is possibly TRBD1 (7 bases). Per the germline V gene, CDR1 is SGHDN and CDR2 is FVKESK. Trimming shortened V by 3 bases and J by 7 bases, and 28 bases separated the two germline ends. The CDR3 runs 19 residues. DNA of the CDR3: TGTGCCAGCAGCCACGGCCGGGACAGATATCAAAGCGCGGGAAATGAGCAGTTCTTC. Translating gives CASSHGRDRYQSAGNEQFF. Full variable domain (rest looked up from reference TRBV14 and TRBJ2-1): EAGVTQFPSHSVIEKGQTVTLRCDPISGHDNLYWYRRVMGKEIKFLLHFVKESKQDESGMPNNRFLAERTGGTYSTLKVQPAELEDSGVYFCASSHGRDRYQSAGNEQFFGPGTRLTVL.

J is TRBJ2-1 and V is TRBV24-1; 10 bases fit TRBD2. Trimming at V came to 0 bases and at J to 9 bases, leaving 7 bases not matched to a gene. The germline V gene has CDR1 KGHDR and CDR2 SFDVKD. The CDR3 runs 16 residues. CDR3 in amino acids: CATSDLEASGRAEQFF. As DNA, the CDR3 is TGTGCCACCAGTGATTTGGAGGCTAGCGGGAGAGCTGAGCAGTTCTTC.

The rearrangement links TRBV11-2 to TRBJ2-1, with D tentatively TRBD1 or TRBD2 (5 bases each). Germline lookup yields CDR1 SGHAT and CDR2 FQNNGV. V lost 7 bases to trimming and J lost 1 base, with 14 bases between them. CDR3 size: 15 residues. CDR3 amino acids: CASTPLWGSYNEQFF. The CDR3 DNA reads TGTGCCAGCACCCCTTTATGGGGGTCCTACAATGAGCAGTTCTTC.

This clonotype was recorded at least ten times. The CDR3 loop is CASSQEEGNHNEQFF. The CDR3 nucleotides are TGCGCCAGCAGCCAAGAAGAAGGGAACCACAATGAGCAGTTCTTC. This rearrangement joins TRBV4-3 to TRBJ2-1; no clear D gene. CDR1 and CDR2 from the germline V gene are LGHNA and YSLEER. The CDR3 runs 15 residues. V was clipped by 0 bases and J by 5 bases, with 11 bases between them.

This clonotype was picked up many times. The rearrangement links TRBV29-1 to TRBJ2-7, with D possibly TRBD1 on 5 matching bases. The CDR3 length is 13 residues. V was cut by 4 bases and J by 2 bases, with 12 bases left in between. The germline V gene encodes CDR1 SQVTM and CDR2 ANQGSEA. CDR3: CSVGGVFTYEQYF. The CDR3 bases are TGCAGCGTTGGGGGCGTCTTTACCTACGAGCAGTACTTC.

The rearrangement joins TRBV5-1 to TRBJ2-7, with D possibly matching TRBD1 (5 bases). The CDR3 runs 14 residues. V dropped 1 base and J dropped 7 bases, with 15 bases sitting between them. CDR1 and CDR2 (germline): SGHRS, YFSETQ. For the CDR3, the DNA is TGCGCCAGCAGCTTGTTTTGGACACTGAATGAGCAGTACTTC. Protein: CASSLFWTLNEQYF.

At least ten counts were recorded for this clonotype. The gene calls are TRBV6-2 or TRBV6-3 and TRBJ1-1; D gene ambiguous. CDR3 length: 16 amino acids. Trimming took 0 bases from V and 1 from J, leaving 12 bases between them. The germline V gene encodes CDR1 MNHEY and CDR2 SVGEGT. The CDR3 sequence: CASSYSIAATNTEAFF. CDR3 bases: TGTGCCAGCAGTTACTCGATCGCGGCTACGAACACTGAAGCTTTCTTT.

This clonotype has just a few counts. The J gene is TRBJ1-4, the V gene TRBV28; TRBD1 is a possible D gene (5 bases). Germline loops: CDR1 MDHEN, CDR2 SYDVKM. Trimming removed 6 bases at V and 8 bases at J, with 16 bases between. The CDR3 contains 14 residues. The CDR3 nucleotides read TGTGCCAGCAGCCCGTCGGGGGTGCGGGAAAAACTGTTTTTT. It specifies CASSPSGVREKLFF.